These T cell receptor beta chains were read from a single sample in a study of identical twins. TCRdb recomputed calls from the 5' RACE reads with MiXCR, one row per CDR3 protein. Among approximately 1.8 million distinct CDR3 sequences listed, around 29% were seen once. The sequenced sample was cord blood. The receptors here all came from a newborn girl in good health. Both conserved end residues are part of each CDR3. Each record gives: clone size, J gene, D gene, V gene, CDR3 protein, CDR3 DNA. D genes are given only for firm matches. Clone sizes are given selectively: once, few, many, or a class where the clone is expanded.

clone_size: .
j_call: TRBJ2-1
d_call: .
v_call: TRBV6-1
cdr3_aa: CASRQDLYNAQFF
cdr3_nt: TGTGCCAGCAGACAGGACCTCTACAATGCGCAGTTCTTC

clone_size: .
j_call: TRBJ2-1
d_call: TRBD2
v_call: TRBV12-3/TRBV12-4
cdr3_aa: CASSLGLAAFF
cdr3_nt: TGTGCCAGCAGTTTAGGACTAGCGGCGTTCTTC

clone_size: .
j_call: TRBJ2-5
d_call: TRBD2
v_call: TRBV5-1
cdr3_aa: CASSLDSGRETQYF
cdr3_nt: TGCGCCAGCAGCTTGGACAGCGGGAGAGAGACCCAGTACTTC

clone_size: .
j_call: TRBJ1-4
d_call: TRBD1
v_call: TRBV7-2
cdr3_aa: CASSLGEGTGLFF
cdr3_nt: TGTGCCAGCAGCTTAGGGGAGGGGACAGGACTGTTTTTT

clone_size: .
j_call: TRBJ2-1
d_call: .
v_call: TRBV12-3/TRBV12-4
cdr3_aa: CASSLFPTSSYNEQFF
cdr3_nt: TGTGCCAGCAGTTTATTCCCAACCAGCTCCTACAATGAGCAGTTCTTC

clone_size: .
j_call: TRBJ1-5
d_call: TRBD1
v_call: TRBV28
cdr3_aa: CASIDRGDNQPQHF
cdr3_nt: TGTGCCAGCATCGACAGGGGTGACAATCAGCCCCAGCATTTT

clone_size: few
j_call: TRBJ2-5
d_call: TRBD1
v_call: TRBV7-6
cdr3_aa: CASSLDPGQGAGGQETQYF
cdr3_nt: TGTGCCAGCAGCTTAGATCCGGGACAGGGGGCAGGAGGGCAAGAGACCCAGTACTTC

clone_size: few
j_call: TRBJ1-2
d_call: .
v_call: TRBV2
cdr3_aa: CASRLDPYGYTF
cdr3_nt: TGTGCCAGCAGACTGGACCCCTATGGCTACACCTTC

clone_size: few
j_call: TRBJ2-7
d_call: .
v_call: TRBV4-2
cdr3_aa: CASSQGPGRAWGEQYF
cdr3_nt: TGTGCCAGCAGCCAAGGCCCCGGGAGAGCGTGGGGCGAGCAGTACTTC

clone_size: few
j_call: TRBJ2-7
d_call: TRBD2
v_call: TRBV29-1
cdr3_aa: CSVDPGNAGDPEQYF
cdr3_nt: TGCAGCGTTGATCCAGGGAATGCGGGAGATCCCGAGCAGTACTTC

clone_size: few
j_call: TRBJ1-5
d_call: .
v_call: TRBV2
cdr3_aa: CASSEMLGQPQHF
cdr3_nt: TGTGCCAGCAGTGAGATGTTGGGACAGCCCCAGCATTTT

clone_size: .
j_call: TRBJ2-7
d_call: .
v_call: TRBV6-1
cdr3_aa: CASSGPKLSSSYNEQYF
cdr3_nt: TGTGCCAGCAGTGGCCCTAAACTTTCAAGCTCCTACAATGAGCAGTACTTC

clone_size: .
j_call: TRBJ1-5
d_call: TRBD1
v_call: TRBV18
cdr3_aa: CASSPGQGRYSNQPQHF
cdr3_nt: TGTGCCAGCTCACCCGGACAGGGGCGATATAGCAATCAGCCCCAGCATTTT

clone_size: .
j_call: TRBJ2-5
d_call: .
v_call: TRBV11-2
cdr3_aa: CASSLGLRPAIGETQYF
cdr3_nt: TGTGCCAGCAGCTTAGGGTTAAGGCCGGCGATCGGTGAGACCCAGTACTTC

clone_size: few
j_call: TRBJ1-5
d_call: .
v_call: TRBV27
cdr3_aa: CASSFRRGGNQPQHF
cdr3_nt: TGTGCCAGCAGTTTTCGGAGGGGAGGCAATCAGCCCCAGCATTTT

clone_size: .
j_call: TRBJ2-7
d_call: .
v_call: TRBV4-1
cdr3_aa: CASSQPRSTYEQYF
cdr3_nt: TGCGCCAGCAGCCAACCTCGTAGTACGTATGAGCAGTACTTC

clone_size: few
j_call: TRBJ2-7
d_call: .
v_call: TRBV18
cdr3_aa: CASSPARDGSYEQYF
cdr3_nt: TGTGCCAGCTCACCAGCGAGGGACGGCTCCTACGAGCAGTACTTC

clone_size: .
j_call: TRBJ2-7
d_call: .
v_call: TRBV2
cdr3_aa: CASRRHQVYEQYF
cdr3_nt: TGTGCCAGCAGGAGACACCAAGTTTACGAGCAGTACTTC

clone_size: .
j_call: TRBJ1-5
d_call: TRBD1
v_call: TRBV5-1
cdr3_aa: CASSLGAGGVNQPQHF
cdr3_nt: TGCGCCAGCAGCTTGGGGGCAGGGGGCGTCAATCAGCCCCAGCATTTT

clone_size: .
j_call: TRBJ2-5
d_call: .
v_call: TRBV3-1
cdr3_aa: CASSLGLTGAQETQYF
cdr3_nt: TGTGCCAGCAGCCTTGGACTAACGGGAGCCCAAGAGACCCAGTACTTC

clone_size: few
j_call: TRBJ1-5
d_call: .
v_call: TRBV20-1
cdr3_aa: CSARDRAVFQPQHF
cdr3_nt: TGCAGTGCTAGAGATAGGGCAGTTTTTCAGCCCCAGCATTTT

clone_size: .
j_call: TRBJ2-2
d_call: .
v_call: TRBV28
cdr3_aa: CASSFPRLTPNTGELFF
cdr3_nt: TGTGCCAGCAGTTTTCCACGTCTAACTCCGAACACCGGGGAGCTGTTTTTT

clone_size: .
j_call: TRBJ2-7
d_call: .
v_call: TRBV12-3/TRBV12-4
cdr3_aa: CASSLAGVREQYF
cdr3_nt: TGTGCCAGCAGTTTAGCGGGAGTGAGAGAGCAGTACTTC

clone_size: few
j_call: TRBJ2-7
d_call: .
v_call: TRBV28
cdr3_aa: CASRLRGTRVLPNYEQYF
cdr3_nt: TGTGCCAGCAGACTAAGGGGGACAAGGGTTCTCCCTAACTACGAGCAGTACTTC

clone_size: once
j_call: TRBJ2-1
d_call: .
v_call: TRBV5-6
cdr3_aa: CASSLGRGLRSGRGYEQFF
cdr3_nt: TGTGCCAGCAGCTTGGGGAGGGGGCTTCGAAGCGGGAGAGGCTACGAGCAGTTCTTC

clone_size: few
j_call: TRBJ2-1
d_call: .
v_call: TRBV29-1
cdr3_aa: CSATNEQFF
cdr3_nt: TGCAGCGCCACTAATGAGCAGTTCTTC